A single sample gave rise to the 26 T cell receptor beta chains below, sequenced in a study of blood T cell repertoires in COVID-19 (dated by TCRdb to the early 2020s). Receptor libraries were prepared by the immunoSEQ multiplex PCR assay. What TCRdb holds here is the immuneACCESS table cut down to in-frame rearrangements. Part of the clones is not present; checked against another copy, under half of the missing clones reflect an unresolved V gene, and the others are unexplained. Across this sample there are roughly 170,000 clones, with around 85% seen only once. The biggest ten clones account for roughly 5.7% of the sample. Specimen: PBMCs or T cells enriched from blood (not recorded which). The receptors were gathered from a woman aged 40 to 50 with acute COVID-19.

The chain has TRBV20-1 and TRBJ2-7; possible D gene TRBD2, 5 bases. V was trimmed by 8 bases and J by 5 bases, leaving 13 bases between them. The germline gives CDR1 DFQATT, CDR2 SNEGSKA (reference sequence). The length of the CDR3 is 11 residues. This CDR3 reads CSPGRGHEQYF. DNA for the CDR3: TGCAGTCCAGGTCGAGGGCACGAGCAGTACTTC.

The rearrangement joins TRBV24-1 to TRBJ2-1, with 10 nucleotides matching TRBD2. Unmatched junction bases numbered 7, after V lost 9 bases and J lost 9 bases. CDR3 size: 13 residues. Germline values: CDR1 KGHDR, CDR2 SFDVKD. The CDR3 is CATSLAGGSEQFF. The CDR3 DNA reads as TGTGCCACCTCCTTAGCGGGAGGAAGTGAGCAGTTCTTC.

DNA for the CDR3: TGCGCCAGCAGTTGGGACAGCGATCCGTCCTACGAGCAGTACGTC. Translating gives CASSWDSDPSYEQYV. This chain connects TRBV23-1 to TRBJ2-7; 7 bases map to TRBD1. TRBV23-1 is marked as an open reading frame, function uncertain. The CDR3 runs 15 residues. Losses at the gene ends were 5 bases for V and 1 base for J; bases not matched to a gene: 8.

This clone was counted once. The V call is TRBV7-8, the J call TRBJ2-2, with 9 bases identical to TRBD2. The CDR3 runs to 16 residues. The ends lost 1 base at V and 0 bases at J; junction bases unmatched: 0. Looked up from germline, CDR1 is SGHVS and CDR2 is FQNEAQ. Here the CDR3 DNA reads TGTGCCAGCAGCTTAGGGACTAGCGCGAACACCGGGGAGCTGTTTTTT. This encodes CASSLGTSANTGELFF.

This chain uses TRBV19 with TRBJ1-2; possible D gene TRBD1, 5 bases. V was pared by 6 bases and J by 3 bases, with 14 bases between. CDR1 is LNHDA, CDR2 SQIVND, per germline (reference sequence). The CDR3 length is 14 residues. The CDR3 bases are TGTGCCAGTAGGAGCCTAGGAGGGGACTATGGCTACACCTTC. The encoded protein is CASRSLGGDYGYTF.

For the CDR3, the DNA is TGTGCCAGTAGTATATCAGCGGGACTAGCGGGAGTTTCTGACACCGGGGAGCTGTTTTTT. It specifies CASSISAGLAGVSDTGELFF. The J gene is TRBJ2-2, the V gene TRBV19; 14 nucleotides align to TRBD2. V was clipped by 2 bases and J by 3 bases; unmatched bases: 11. Germline CDR1 LNHDA, CDR2 SQIVND (reference sequence). The CDR3 is made up of 20 amino acids.

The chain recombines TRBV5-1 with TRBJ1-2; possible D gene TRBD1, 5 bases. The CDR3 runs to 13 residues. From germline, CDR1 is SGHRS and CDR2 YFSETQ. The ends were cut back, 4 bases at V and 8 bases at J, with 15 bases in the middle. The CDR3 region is CASSLRGGEGYTF. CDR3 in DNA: TGCGCCAGCAGCCTGCGCGGGGGTGAGGGCTACACCTTC. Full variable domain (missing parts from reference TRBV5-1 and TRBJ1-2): KAGVTQTPRYLIKTRGQQVTLSCSPISGHRSVSWYQQTPGQGLQFLFEYFSETQRNKGNFPGRFSGRQFSNSRSEMNVSTLELGDSALYLCASSLRGGEGYTFGSGTRLTVV.

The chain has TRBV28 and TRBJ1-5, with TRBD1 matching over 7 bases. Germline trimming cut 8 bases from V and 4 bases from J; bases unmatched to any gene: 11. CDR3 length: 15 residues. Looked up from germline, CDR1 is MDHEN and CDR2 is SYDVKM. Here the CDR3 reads CASHDVTGMNQPQHF. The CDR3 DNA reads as TGTGCCAGCCACGACGTGACAGGGATGAATCAGCCCCAGCATTTT.

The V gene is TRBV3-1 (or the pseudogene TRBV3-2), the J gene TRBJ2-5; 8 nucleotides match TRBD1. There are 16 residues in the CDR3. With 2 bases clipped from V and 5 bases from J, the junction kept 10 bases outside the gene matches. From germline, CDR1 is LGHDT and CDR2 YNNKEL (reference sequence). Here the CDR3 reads CASSQRSGQGLETQYF. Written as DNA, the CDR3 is TGTGCCAGCAGCCAACGATCCGGACAGGGACTGGAGACCCAGTACTTC.

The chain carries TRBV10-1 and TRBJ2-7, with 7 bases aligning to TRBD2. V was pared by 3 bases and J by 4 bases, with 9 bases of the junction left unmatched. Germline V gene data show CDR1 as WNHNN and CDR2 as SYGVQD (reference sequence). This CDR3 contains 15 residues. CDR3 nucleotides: TGCGCCAGCAGTGATGGGGCTAGCGGTTCTTACGAGCAGTACTTC. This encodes CASSDGASGSYEQYF.

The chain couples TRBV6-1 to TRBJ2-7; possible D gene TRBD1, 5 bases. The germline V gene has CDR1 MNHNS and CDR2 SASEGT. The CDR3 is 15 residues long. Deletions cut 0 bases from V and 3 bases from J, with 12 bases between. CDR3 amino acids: CASSEAQGTGYEQYF. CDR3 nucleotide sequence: TGTGCCAGCAGTGAAGCCCAGGGAACTGGCTACGAGCAGTACTTC.

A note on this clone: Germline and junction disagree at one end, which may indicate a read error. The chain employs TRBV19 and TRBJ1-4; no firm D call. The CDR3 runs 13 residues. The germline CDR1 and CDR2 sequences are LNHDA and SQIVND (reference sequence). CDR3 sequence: CATSRATNEKLFF. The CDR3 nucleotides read TGTGCCACTAGTCGAGCAACTAATGAAAAACTGTTTTTT.

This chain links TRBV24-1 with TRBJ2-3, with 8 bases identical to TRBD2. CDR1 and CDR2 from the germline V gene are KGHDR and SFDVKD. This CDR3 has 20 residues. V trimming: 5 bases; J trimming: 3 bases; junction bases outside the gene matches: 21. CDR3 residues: CATSGRLGAGGPLGTDTQYF. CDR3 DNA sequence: TGTGCCACCAGTGGGCGATTGGGGGCGGGAGGACCATTAGGTACAGATACGCAGTATTTT.

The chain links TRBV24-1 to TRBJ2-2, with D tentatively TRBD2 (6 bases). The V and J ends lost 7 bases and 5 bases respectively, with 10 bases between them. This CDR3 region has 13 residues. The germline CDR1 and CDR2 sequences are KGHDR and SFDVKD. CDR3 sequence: CATRTSGTGELFF. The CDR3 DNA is TGTGCCACCAGGACCAGCGGGACCGGGGAGCTGTTTTTT.

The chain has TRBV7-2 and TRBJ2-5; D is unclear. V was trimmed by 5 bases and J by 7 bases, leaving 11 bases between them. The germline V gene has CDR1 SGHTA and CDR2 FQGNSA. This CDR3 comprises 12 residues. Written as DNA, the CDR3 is TGTGCCAGCAGCCCCCTTACGGGGACCCAGTACTTC. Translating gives CASSPLTGTQYF.

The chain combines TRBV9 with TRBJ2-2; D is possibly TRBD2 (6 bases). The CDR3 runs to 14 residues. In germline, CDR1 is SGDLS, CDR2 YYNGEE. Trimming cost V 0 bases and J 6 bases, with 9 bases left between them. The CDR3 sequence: CASSVGGESGELFF. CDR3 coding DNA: TGTGCCAGCAGCGTAGGGGGGGAATCCGGGGAGCTGTTTTTT. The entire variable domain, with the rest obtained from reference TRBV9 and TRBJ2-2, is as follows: DSGVTQTPKHLITATGQRVTLRCSPRSGDLSVYWYQQSLDQGLQFLIQYYNGEERAKGNILERFSAQQFPDLHSELNLSSLELGDSALYFCASSVGGESGELFFGEGSRLTVL.

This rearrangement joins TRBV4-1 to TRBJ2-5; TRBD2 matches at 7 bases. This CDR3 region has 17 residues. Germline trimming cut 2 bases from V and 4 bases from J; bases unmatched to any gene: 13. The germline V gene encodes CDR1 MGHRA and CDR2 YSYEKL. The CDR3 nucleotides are TGCGCCAGCAGCCAACGTGGAGGGAGGGTCCCCTCAGAGACCCAGTACTTC. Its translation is CASSQRGGRVPSETQYF.

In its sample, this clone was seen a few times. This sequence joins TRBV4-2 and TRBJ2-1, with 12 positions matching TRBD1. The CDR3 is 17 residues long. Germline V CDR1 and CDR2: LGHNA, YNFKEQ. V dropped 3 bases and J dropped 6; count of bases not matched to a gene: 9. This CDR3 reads CASSHPIGTGGINEQFF. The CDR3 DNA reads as TGTGCCAGCAGCCATCCAATTGGGACAGGGGGCATCAATGAGCAGTTCTTC.

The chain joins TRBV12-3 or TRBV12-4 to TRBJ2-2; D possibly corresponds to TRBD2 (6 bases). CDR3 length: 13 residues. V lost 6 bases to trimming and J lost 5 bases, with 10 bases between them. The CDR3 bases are TGTGCCAGCAGGACGGGAGATACCGGGGAGCTGTTTTTT. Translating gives CASRTGDTGELFF.

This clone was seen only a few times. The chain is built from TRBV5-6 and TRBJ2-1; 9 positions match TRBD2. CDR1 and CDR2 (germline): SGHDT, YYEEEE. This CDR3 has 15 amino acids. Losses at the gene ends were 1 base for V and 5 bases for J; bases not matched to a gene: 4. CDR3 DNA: TGTGCCAGCAGCTTGAGTAGCGGGAGTAACAATGAGCAGTTCTTC. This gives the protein CASSLSSGSNNEQFF.

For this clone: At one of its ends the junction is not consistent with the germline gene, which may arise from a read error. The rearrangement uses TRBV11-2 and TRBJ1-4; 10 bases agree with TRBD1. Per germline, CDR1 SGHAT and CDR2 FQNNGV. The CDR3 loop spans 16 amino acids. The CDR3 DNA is TGTACCAGCAGCTTAACGGACAGGGGGAGGAGTGAAAAACTGTTTTTT. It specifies CTSSLTDRGRSEKLFF.

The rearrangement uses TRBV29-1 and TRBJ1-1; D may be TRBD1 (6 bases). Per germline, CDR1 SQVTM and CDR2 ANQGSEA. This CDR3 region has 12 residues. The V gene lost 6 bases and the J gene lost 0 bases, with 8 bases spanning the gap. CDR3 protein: CSVGQVNTEAFF. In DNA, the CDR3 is TGCAGCGTGGGACAAGTGAACACTGAAGCTTTCTTT.

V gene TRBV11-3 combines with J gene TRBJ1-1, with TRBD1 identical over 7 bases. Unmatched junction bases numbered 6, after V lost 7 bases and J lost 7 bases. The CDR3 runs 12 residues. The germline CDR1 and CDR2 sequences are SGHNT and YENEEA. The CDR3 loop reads CASTLDRVEAFF. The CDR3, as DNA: TGTGCCAGCACCCTAGACAGGGTTGAAGCTTTCTTT. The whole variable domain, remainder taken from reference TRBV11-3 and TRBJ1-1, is EAGVVQSPRYKIIEKKQPVAFWCNPISGHNTLYWYLQNLGQGPELLIRYENEEAVDDSQLPKDRFSAERLKGVDSTLKIQPAELGDSAVYLCASTLDRVEAFFGQGTRLTVV.

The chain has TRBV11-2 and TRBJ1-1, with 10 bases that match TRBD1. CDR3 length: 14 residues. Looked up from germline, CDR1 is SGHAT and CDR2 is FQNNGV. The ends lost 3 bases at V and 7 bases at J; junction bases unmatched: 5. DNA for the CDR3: TGTGCCAGCAGCTTCTCGACAGGGGGCTTTGAAGCTTTCTTT. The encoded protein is CASSFSTGGFEAFF.

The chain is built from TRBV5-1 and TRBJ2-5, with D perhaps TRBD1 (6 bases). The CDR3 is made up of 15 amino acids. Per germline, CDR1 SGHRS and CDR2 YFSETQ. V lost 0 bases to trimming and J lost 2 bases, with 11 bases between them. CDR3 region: CASSLVAGAQETQYF. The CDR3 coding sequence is TGCGCCAGCAGCTTGGTGGCAGGGGCACAAGAGACCCAGTACTTC.

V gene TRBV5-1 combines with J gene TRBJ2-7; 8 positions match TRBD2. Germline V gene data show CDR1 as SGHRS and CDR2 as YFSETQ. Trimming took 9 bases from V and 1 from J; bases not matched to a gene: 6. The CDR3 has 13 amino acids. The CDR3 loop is CAIGGRYSYEQYV. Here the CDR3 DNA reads TGCGCCATTGGCGGGAGGTATTCCTACGAGCAGTACGTC.